A selection of T cell receptor beta chains follows, all from one sample in a study of T-cell memory formation after mild COVID-19. One entry per CDR3 protein, called by TCRdb with MiXCR from the 5' RACE reads. Here the sample spans more than 150,000 distinct CDR3 sequences, roughly 18% being singletons. The specimen sequenced was PBMCs or a T cell subset sorted from them (not recorded which). These receptors were obtained from a man in his late teens or twenties who had mild COVID-19 (a few samples of this study predate the infection). Cell type and time point are not known. CDR3s include the opening cysteine and the closing phenylalanine or tryptophan. A D gene is named only where the DNA matches it firmly. Not all rows give a size; the values are once, few, many and, for expanded clones, a class.

clone_size	v_call	d_call	j_call	cdr3_aa	cdr3_nt
-	TRBV12-3/TRBV12-4	-	TRBJ1-1	CASSLEGVGDTEAFF	TGTGCCAGCAGTTTAGAGGGGGTCGGTGACACTGAAGCTTTCTTT
-	TRBV7-9	-	TRBJ1-2	CASGLGYTF	TGTGCCAGCGGATTAGGCTACACCTTC
few	TRBV10-1	-	TRBJ2-5	CASSESRPRETQYF	TGCGCCAGCAGTGAGTCTAGGCCTCGGGAGACCCAGTACTTC
-	TRBV6-5	TRBD1	TRBJ2-6	CASSSNSGQGFSGANVLTF	TGTGCCAGCAGTTCGAACTCGGGACAGGGGTTCTCTGGGGCCAACGTCCTGACTTTC
few	TRBV11-2	-	TRBJ2-5	CASSNDREGTQYF	TGTGCCAGCAGCAATGACAGGGAGGGGACCCAGTACTTC
few	TRBV4-2	-	TRBJ2-2	CASSRRDTGPGELFF	TGTGCCAGCAGCCGAAGGGATACGGGCCCCGGGGAGCTGTTTTTT
few	TRBV5-4	-	TRBJ2-3	CASSLGTTKAGDTQYF	TGTGCCAGCAGCCTAGGGACGACAAAGGCCGGAGATACGCAGTATTTT
few	TRBV25-1	-	TRBJ1-1	CASLRQEQAFF	TGTGCCAGCCTGAGACAGGAACAAGCTTTCTTT
many	TRBV7-9	TRBD1	TRBJ2-2	CASSSWTGSNTGELFF	TGTGCCAGCAGCTCTTGGACAGGTTCGAACACCGGGGAGCTGTTTTTT
-	TRBV5-6	-	TRBJ2-2	CASSFDRSSNTGELFF	TGTGCCAGCAGCTTCGACAGGTCGTCGAACACCGGGGAGCTGTTTTTT
few	TRBV29-1	TRBD2	TRBJ2-2	CSVQGLAGGSGELFF	TGCAGCGTTCAGGGACTAGCGGGGGGAAGCGGGGAGCTGTTTTTT
-	TRBV20-1	TRBD2	TRBJ2-5	CSARAPPSGGEETQYF	TGCAGTGCTAGAGCCCCCCCCAGCGGGGGGGAAGAGACCCAGTACTTC
few	TRBV7-2	-	TRBJ2-3	CASSLGQTPHTQYF	TGTGCCAGCAGCTTGGGTCAGACCCCCCATACGCAGTATTTT
-	TRBV5-1	-	TRBJ2-3	CASTLSGGTDTQYF	TGCGCCAGCACCCTGTCGGGGGGCACAGATACGCAGTATTTT
few	TRBV5-6	-	TRBJ1-4	CASSSHGVAEKLFF	TGTGCCAGCAGCTCGCACGGGGTAGCTGAAAAACTGTTTTTT
-	TRBV29-1	TRBD2	TRBJ2-1	CSVAGAGVFEQFF	TGCAGCGTAGCGGGGGCGGGGGTTTTTGAGCAGTTCTTC
-	TRBV9	-	TRBJ2-1	CASSVEGEQFF	TGTGCCAGCAGCGTAGAGGGTGAGCAGTTCTTC
-	TRBV5-5	-	TRBJ2-3	CASTRDTGFDTDTQYF	TGTGCCAGCACCCGAGACACAGGTTTCGACACAGATACGCAGTATTTT
-	TRBV11-3	-	TRBJ2-3	CASSLDSGYTQYF	TGTGCCAGCAGCTTAGATTCGGGGTATACGCAGTATTTT
-	TRBV6-5	TRBD1	TRBJ1-2	CASTWTTGGGYTF	TGTGCCAGCACCTGGACGACAGGGGGCGGCTACACCTTC
few	TRBV24-1	-	TRBJ2-2	CATTGAGSGTGELFF	TGTGCCACCACCGGAGCAGGGTCAGGTACCGGGGAGCTGTTTTTT
-	TRBV9	-	TRBJ1-2	CASSVDRNYGYTF	TGTGCCAGCAGCGTCGACCGAAACTATGGCTACACCTTC
-	TRBV7-9	-	TRBJ2-5	CASSKAMGGQETQYF	TGTGCCAGCAGCAAAGCGATGGGGGGTCAAGAGACCCAGTACTTC
few	TRBV5-4	TRBD2	TRBJ2-2	CAGLEVNTGELFF	TGTGCCGGACTAGAGGTGAACACCGGGGAGCTGTTTTTT
many	TRBV5-6	-	TRBJ1-4	CASSSGHRVGEKLFF	TGTGCCAGCAGCTCGGGGCACCGCGTGGGCGAAAAACTGTTTTTT
-	TRBV18	TRBD1	TRBJ1-4	CASSPGQGGGLFF	TGTGCCAGCTCACCGGGACAGGGAGGCGGACTGTTTTTT
few	TRBV6-2/TRBV6-3	TRBD2	TRBJ2-1	CASGRLAEGVQFF	TGTGCCAGCGGGCGACTAGCGGAGGGCGTGCAGTTCTTC
few	TRBV4-2	-	TRBJ2-1	CASSQEALSSYNEQFF	TGTGCCAGCAGCCAAGAGGCCCTAAGCTCCTACAATGAGCAGTTCTTC